This T cell receptor (beta chain) originates from a study of Ad26.COV2.S vaccination and SARS-CoV-2 variants. The table came from immunoSEQ multiplex PCR; TCRdb's copy has only in-frame clones and leaves some out. The table has roughly 400,000 clones, less than 95% seen once; the top ten hold roughly 4.3%. Germline CDR1 reads DFQATT; CDR2 reads SNEGSKA (reference sequence). The CDR3 consists of 15 residues. Trimming took 3 bases from V and 5 from J; bases not matched to a gene: 7. Regarding treatment: about 20 received Ad26.COV2.S at low or high dose, single or two shots; about five received placebo; per-sample allocation not given. Vaccine and placebo recipients were sampled on day 63 after the first injection.

The chain carries TRBV20-1 and TRBJ1-4, with 9 bases identical to TRBD1. Sample: peripheral blood, taken in a trial of Ad26.COV2.S vaccine versus placebo. This TCR was recovered from a person between 18 and 60 years old who received the Ad26.COV2.S COVID-19 vaccine or a placebo. DNA of the CDR3: TGCAGTGCTAGTGGGCCGGGACAGGGCAATGAAAAACTGTTTTTT. This encodes CSASGPGQGNEKLFF.